This T cell receptor beta chain was identified in a study of identical twins. One entry per CDR3 protein results from TCRdb running MiXCR on the 5' RACE reads. Counted here are around 960,000 distinct CDR3 sequences, around 12% occurring once; the ten biggest clones make up 1.5% to 2%. This sample was shared with a second study, whose subject was yellow fever vaccine responses in identical twins.

This receptor was identified in a young woman in good health. Sample: PBMCs.

CDR3 residues: CASSPGGRVGQPQHF. The CDR3 coding sequence is TGTGCCAGCAGCCCCGGGGGCAGGGTGGGACAGCCCCAGCATTTT. This sequence joins TRBV7-8 and TRBJ1-5, with D perhaps matching TRBD1 (6 bases). Trimming took 5 bases from V and 7 from J, leaving 18 bases between them. Germline V lookup: CDR1 SGHVS, CDR2 FQNEAQ. The CDR3 is 15 residues long.